A selection of T cell receptor beta chains follows, all from one sample in a study of CD8 T cells in ankylosing spondylitis. TCRdb re-derived calls from the 5' RACE reads in MiXCR, one entry per CDR3 protein. The sample has 300,000 to 350,000 distinct CDR3 sequences, less than 25% seen once. Sequencing used blood, either unsorted or a sorted T cell fraction (not recorded which). The receptors originated from a female donor with ankylosing spondylitis or in good health (not recorded which). Each CDR3 is given with its conserved first and last residue. Each record gives: V gene, J gene, CDR3 protein.

V: TRBV9
J: TRBJ2-3
CDR3: CASGTGTSGDTQYF

V: TRBV5-1
J: TRBJ2-2
CDR3: CASSLGLVNAGELFF

V: TRBV28
J: TRBJ2-7
CDR3: CASSLGPDIGYF

V: TRBV18
J: TRBJ2-7
CDR3: CASSPDRASYEQYF

V: TRBV12-5
J: TRBJ2-1
CDR3: CASGTGTSGRGVNEQFF

V: TRBV7-9
J: TRBJ1-1
CDR3: CASSSGVPRAEAFF

V: TRBV29-1
J: TRBJ1-1
CDR3: CSACRTGGHTEAFF

V: TRBV20-1
J: TRBJ2-7
CDR3: CSASRPGKGVDEQYF

V: TRBV27
J: TRBJ2-7
CDR3: CASTPGLPFYEQYF

V: TRBV7-3
J: TRBJ1-1
CDR3: CASSLTRGSTEAFF

V: TRBV7-3
J: TRBJ2-1
CDR3: CASSLTGTRTGINEQFF

V: TRBV5-1
J: TRBJ2-5
CDR3: CASSFNGPETQYF

V: TRBV7-3
J: TRBJ2-1
CDR3: CACSFTVSYNEQFF

V: TRBV4-2
J: TRBJ2-7
CDR3: CASSLRDSLTGEQYF

V: TRBV7-2
J: TRBJ1-2
CDR3: CASSSLSGWWGYTF

V: TRBV6-1
J: TRBJ1-2
CDR3: CASSRAGGYGYTF

V: TRBV20-1
J: TRBJ2-2
CDR3: CCARTQGGHNTGELFF

V: TRBV4-2
J: TRBJ1-2
CDR3: CASSQEAMDYGYTF

V: TRBV21-1
J: TRBJ2-3
CDR3: CASSKVARGSSTDTQYF

V: TRBV20-1
J: TRBJ1-5
CDR3: CSAKTGTNQPQHF

V: TRBV11-1
J: TRBJ2-1
CDR3: CASSLPSSGRRVAGSYNEQFF

V: TRBV20-1
J: TRBJ1-2
CDR3: CSATDRAGYTF

V: TRBV20-1
J: TRBJ1-4
CDR3: CSARRSLNEKLFF

V: TRBV14
J: TRBJ2-7
CDR3: CASSHRSLAGSSEQYF

V: TRBV28
J: TRBJ1-1
CDR3: CASSLGPGSPNTEAFF

V: TRBV20-1
J: TRBJ2-1
CDR3: CSASRLPYEQFF

V: TRBV6-6
J: TRBJ1-1
CDR3: CASGQGENTEAFF

V: TRBV20-1
J: TRBJ2-7
CDR3: CSANRLYEQYF

V: TRBV5-1
J: TRBJ1-2
CDR3: CASSGSFGEAPNYGYTF

V: TRBV6-5
J: TRBJ1-2
CDR3: CASSYRDTNYGYTF

V: TRBV11-2
J: TRBJ2-2
CDR3: CASSWSSGRASGELFF

V: TRBV20-1
J: TRBJ2-5
CDR3: CSAPRDYQQETQYF

V: TRBV28
J: TRBJ2-1
CDR3: CASSLGGRTYNEQFF

V: TRBV10-3
J: TRBJ1-1
CDR3: CAISARDPNTEAFF

V: TRBV6-2/TRBV6-3
J: TRBJ1-1
CDR3: CASKDGGQTEAFF